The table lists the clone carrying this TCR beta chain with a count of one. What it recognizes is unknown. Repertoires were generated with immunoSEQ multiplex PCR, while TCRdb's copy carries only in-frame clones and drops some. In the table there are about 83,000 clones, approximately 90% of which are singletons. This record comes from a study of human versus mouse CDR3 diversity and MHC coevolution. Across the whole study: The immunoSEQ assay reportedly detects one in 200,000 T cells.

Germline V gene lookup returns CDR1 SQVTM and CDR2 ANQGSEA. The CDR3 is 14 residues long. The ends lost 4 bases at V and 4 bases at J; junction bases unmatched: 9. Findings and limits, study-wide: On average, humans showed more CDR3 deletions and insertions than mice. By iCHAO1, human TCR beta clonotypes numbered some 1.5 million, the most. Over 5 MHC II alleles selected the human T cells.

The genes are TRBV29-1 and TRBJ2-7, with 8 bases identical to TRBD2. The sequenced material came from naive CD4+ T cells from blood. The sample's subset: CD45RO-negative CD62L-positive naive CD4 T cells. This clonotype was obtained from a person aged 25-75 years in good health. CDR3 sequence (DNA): TGCAGCGTTGGCCCACTAGCGGATATTTACGAGCAGTACTTC. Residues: CSVGPLADIYEQYF.